This TCR beta chain was identified in a study of cytomegalovirus exposure and HLA in healthy donors. The study, taken as a whole, reports: The HLA-A and HLA-B alleles of most subjects were reportedly predicted accurately from TCR beta sequences.

Germline-derived CDR1 and CDR2 are MNHEY and SVGAGI. V dropped 8 bases and J dropped 5; count of bases not matched to a gene: 13. CDR3 length: 15 amino acids. Both 60 Vbeta primers and 13 Jbeta primers went into the PCR. Produced via immunoSEQ multiplex PCR; TCRdb's table is partial and in-frame only. This sample has just over 150,000 clones, with about three quarters found just once. A remark on this clone: The antigen is not known.

This sequence originates from a woman between 40 and 50 years old in good health and CMV-seronegative. The sample was PBMCs. The V gene is TRBV6-5, the J gene TRBJ1-2; 8 bases agree with TRBD1. The CDR3 bases are TGTGCCAGCGGGAACCAGGGGGCCTACCCTTATGGCTACACCTTC. It yields the protein CASGNQGAYPYGYTF.